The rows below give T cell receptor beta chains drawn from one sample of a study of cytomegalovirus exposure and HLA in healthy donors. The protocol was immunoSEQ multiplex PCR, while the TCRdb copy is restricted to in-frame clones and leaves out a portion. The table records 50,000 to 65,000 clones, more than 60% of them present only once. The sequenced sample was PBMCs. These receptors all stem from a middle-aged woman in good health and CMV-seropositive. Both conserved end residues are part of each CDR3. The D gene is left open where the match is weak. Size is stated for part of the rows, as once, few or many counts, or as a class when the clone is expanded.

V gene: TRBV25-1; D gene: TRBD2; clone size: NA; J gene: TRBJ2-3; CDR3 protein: CASSGRGDPDTQYF; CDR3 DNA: TGTGCCAGCAGTGGGCGGGGGGACCCAGATACGCAGTATTTT
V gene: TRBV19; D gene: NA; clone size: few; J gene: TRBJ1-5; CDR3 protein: CASRALSPGIYSNQPQHF; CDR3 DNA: TGTGCCAGTAGAGCCCTTTCACCAGGGATCTATAGCAATCAGCCCCAGCATTTT
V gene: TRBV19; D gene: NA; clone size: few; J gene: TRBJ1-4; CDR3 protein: CASSIARGEKLFF; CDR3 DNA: TGTGCCAGTAGTATAGCCAGGGGAGAAAAACTGTTTTTT
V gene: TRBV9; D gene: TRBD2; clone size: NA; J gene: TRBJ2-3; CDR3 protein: CASSVDLADWRGGAPHRGTQYF; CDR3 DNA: TGTGCCAGCAGCGTGGATCTAGCGGACTGGCGGGGGGGCGCCCCCCACAGAGGAACGCAGTATTTT
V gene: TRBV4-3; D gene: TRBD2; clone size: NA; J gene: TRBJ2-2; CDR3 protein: CASSQDRLAGFGELFF; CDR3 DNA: TGCGCCAGCAGCCAAGACCGACTAGCGGGGTTCGGGGAGCTGTTTTTT
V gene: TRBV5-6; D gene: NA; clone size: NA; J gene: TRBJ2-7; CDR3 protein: CASSHDPKGAYEQYF; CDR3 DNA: TGTGCCAGCAGCCATGACCCAAAAGGGGCCTACGAGCAGTACTTC
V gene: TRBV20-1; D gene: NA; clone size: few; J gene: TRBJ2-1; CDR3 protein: CRVGGGNEQFF; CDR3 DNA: TGCAGGGTGGGGGGTGGCAATGAGCAGTTCTTC
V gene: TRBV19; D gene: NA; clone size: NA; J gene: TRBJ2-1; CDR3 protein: CASMRAYSYNEQFF; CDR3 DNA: TGTGCCAGTATGAGGGCTTACTCCTACAATGAGCAGTTCTTC
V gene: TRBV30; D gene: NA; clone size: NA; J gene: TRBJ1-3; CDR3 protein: CAWEPSRGNTIYF; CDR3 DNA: TGTGCCTGGGAACCATCCCGGGGAAACACCATATATTTT
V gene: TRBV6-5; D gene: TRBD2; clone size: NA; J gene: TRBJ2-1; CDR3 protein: CASSFLAGGYNEQFF; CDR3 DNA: TGTGCCAGCAGTTTTCTAGCGGGGGGATACAATGAGCAGTTCTTC
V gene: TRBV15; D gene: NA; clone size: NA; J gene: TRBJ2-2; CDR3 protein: CATSPFTGELFF; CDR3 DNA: TGTGCCACCAGCCCTTTCACCGGGGAGCTGTTTTTT
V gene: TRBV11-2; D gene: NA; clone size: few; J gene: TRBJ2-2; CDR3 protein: CASSFGGGGIGELFF; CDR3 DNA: TGTGCCAGCAGCTTTGGCGGGGGCGGGATAGGGGAGCTGTTTTTT
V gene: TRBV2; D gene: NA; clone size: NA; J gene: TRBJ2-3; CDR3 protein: CASIVDTFFTDTQYF; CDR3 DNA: TGTGCCAGCATAGTAGACACCTTTTTCACAGATACGCAGTATTTT
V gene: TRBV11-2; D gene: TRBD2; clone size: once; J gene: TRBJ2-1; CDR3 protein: CASSLSSGNEQFF; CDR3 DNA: TGTGCCAGCAGCCTCTCTAGCGGCAATGAGCAGTTCTTC
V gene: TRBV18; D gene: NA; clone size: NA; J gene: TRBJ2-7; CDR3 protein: CASSRDTADEQYF; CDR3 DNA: TGTGCCAGCTCGAGGGACACAGCCGACGAGCAGTACTTC
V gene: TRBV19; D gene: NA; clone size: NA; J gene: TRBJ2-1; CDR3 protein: CASSIIRESYNEQFF; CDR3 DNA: TGTGCCAGTAGTATAATCAGGGAATCCTACAATGAGCAGTTCTTC